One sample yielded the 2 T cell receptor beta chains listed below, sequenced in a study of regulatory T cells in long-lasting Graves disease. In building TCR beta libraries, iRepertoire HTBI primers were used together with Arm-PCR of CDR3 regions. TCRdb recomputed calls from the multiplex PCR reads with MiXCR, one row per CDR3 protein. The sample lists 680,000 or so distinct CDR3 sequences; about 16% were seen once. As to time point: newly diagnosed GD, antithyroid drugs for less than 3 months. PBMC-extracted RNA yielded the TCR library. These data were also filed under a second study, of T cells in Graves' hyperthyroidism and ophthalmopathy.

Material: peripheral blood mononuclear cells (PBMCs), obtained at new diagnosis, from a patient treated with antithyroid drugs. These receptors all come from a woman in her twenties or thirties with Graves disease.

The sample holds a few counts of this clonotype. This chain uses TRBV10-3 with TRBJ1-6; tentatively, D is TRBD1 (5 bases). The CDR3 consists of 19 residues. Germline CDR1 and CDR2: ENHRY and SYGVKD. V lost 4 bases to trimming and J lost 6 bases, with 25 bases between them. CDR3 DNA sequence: TGTGCCATCAGTGGGGGACTCTCTCGAACTCACAGCGGTAATTCACCCCTCCACTTT. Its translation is CAISGGLSRTHSGNSPLHF.

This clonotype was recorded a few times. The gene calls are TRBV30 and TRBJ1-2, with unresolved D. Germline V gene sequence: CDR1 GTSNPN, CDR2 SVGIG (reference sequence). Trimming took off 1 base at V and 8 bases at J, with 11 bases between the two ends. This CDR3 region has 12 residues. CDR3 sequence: CAWSADALGYTF. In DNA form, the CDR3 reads TGTGCCTGGAGTGCGGACGCTCTGGGCTACACCTTC.